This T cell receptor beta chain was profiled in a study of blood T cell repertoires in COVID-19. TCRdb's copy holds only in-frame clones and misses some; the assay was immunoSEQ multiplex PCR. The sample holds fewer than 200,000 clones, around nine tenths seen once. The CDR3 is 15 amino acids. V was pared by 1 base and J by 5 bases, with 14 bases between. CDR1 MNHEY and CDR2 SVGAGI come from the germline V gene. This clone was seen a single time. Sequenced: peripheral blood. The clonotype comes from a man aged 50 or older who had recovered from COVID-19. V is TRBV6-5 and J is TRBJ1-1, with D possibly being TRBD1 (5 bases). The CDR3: CASSYFGPGGTEAFF. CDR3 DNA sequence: TGTGCCAGCAGTTACTTTGGGCCGGGGGGAACTGAAGCTTTCTTT.